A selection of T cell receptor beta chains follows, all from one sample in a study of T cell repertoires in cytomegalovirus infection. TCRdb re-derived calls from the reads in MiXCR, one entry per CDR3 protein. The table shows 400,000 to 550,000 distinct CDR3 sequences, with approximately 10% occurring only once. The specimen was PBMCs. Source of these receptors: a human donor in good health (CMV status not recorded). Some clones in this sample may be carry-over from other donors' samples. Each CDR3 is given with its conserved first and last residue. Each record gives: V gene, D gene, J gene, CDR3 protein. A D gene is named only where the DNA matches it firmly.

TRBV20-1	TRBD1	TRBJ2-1	CSARDGTGQAGYNEQFF
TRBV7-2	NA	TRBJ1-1	CASSLWGTEAFF
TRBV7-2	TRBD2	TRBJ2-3	CASRGLAGKETQYF
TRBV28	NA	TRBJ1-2	CASSFAGKWLPHGYTF
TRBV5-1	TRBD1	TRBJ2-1	CASRGTGYNEQFF
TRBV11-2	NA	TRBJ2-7	CASSLGDAPYEQYF
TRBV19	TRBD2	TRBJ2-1	CASSPQGIAGTLHEQFF
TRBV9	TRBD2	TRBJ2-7	CASSPRRTSGTYEQYF
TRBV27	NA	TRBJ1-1	CASSPRGPVRDTEAFF
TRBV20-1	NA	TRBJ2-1	CSVNAGNNEQFF
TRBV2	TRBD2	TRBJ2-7	CASLMTSGGYEQYF
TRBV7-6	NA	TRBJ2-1	CASSLVDNEQFF
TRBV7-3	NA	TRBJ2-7	CASSLGTQEEQYF
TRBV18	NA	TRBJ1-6	CASSPPPLRHF
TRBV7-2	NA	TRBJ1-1	CASSLQGPMNTEAFF
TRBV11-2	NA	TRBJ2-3	CASSLAPRTKTDTQYF
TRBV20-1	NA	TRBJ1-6	CSAAHRDSYNSPLHF
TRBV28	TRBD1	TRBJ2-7	CASTGGPPSQYF
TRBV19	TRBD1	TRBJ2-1	CASSPGQPTMSLYSVGFF
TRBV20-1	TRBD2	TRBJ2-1	CSASGRGAQDEQFF
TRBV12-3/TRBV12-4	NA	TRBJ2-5	CASSLMALETQYF
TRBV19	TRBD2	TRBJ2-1	CASSEGSSGGAGEQFF
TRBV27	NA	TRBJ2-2	CASSGTRAGTGELFF
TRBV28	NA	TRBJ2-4	CASSRDSVAKNIQYF
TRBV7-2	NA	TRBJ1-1	CASSLYVTEAFF
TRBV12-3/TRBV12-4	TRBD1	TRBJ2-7	CASSHRGNISYEQYF
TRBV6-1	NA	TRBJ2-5	CASLRWGGRETQYF
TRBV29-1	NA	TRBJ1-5	CSVAEQGSNQPQHF
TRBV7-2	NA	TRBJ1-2	CASSIDSSYGYTF
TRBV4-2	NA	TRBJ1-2	CASSQDRGGDLGYGYTF